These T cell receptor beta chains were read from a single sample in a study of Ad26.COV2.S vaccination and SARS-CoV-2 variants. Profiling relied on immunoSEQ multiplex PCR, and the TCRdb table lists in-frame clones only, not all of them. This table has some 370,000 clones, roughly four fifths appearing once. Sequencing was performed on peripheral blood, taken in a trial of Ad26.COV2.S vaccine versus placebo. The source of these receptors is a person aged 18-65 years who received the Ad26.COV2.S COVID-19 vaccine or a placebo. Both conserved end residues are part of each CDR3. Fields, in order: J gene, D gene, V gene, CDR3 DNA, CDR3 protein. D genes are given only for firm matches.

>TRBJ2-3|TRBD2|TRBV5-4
TGTGCCAGCAGCTTAGCGGGAGGCGGCACAGATACGCAGTATTTT
CASSLAGGGTDTQYF
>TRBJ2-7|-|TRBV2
TGTGCCAGCAGTGAAGGTGGCTACCCCTACGAGCAGTACTTC
CASSEGGYPYEQYF
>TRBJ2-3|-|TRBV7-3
TGTGCCAGCAGCTCCAACACAGATACGCAGTATTTT
CASSSNTDTQYF
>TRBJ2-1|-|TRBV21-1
TGTGCCAGCAGCACTCTAGCGGGAGCCTACAATGAGCAGTTCTTC
CASSTLAGAYNEQFF
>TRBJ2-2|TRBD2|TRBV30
TGTGCCTGCTCCGAGCGGGAGATCACCGGGGAGCTGTTTTTT
CACSEREITGELFF
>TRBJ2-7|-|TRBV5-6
TGTGCCAGCAACGAGGGGAGCTCCTACGAGCAGTACTTC
CASNEGSSYEQYF
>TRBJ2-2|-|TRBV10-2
TGCGCCAGCAGGGAAGGGGCGGCGAACACCGGGGAGCTGTTTTTT
CASREGAANTGELFF
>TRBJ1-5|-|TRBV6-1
TGTGCCAGCAGTGAAGCCGCTAGCAATCAGCCCCAGCATTTT
CASSEAASNQPQHF
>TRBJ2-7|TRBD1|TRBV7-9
TGTGCCAGCAGCTTCTTCAGGGGGTACGAGCAGTACTTC
CASSFFRGYEQYF
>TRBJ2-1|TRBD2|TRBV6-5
TGTGCCAGCAGTTACCTAGCGGGAGTCGATGAGCAGTTCTTC
CASSYLAGVDEQFF